This TCR beta chain was retrieved from a study of cytomegalovirus exposure and HLA in healthy donors (dated by TCRdb to 2017 to 2019). With regard to the full study: An earlier analysis of 587 of the donors reported around 280 Gb of sequence data and around 120 million unique TCR beta sequences obtained from approximately 180 million T cells. Roughly 5 DR-DQ haplotypes were treated as single units for association and clustering because of strong linkage in the cohort. Along with the approximately 670-subject first cohort, a separate validation cohort of 120 different subjects was used. Genome-wide SNP genotypes for about 65% of the roughly 670 donors were used in a later genetic analysis, which treated that subset as a discovery cohort. The number of typed donors differed by locus: about 620-640 for A, B, C, DRB1 and DQB1; approximately 540 for DQA1; some 590 for DPA1; and some 470 for DPB1. Donor age, sex, ethnicity and CMV serostatus were collected together with the repertoire data. Class I and class II HLA loci were covered by the typing at four-digit resolution. Of the roughly 400 genotyped donors, around 81% fell in the genetic ancestry cluster associated with self-reported Caucasian donors. The later analysis used no new phenotypic data to find candidate immune exposures, relying instead on TCR beta sequences and their occurrence across donors. Among 300 to 500 genotyped donors of the cohort, an average of about 220,000 unique TCR beta nucleotide sequences was sequenced per donor, of which 15% to 20% were non-productive. To decide whether each TCR beta V gene segment behaved as functional or pseudogenic, an earlier analysis of some 600 of the donors relied on high-throughput TCR beta sequencing. An early release covering roughly 600 HLA-typed donors comprised approximately 290 gigabases of sequencing data and tens of millions of unique TCR sequences. The aim of the study was to test whether cataloging public T cell receptors could identify signatures of past pathogen exposure. To predict cytomegalovirus infection status, the study brought together high-throughput TCR immunosequencing, statistical association of individual TCRs with disease status, and machine learning. A later analysis re-analyzed previously published TCR beta repertoires from several hundred donors and added high-resolution HLA genotyping to study TCR occurrence patterns. The study profiled the T cell repertoires of 550 to 700 subjects by immunosequencing and related them to cytomegalovirus serostatus. All discovery cohort repertoires had been generated using a single sequencing platform.

The paper as a whole reports these results and caveats: In a later analysis, several top co-occurrence clusters were reported to appear linked to parvovirus B19, influenza, CMV and Epstein-Barr virus. For the cohort, immune exposure information was limited to CMV serostatus. Sequencing depth was assumed to be roughly uniform across donors in the presence/absence analyses, though that assumption may not hold. Roughly 15 rarely observed V segments, including chromosome 9 orphons, were excluded from the earlier analysis of a few hundred of the donors because counts were too low. In this cohort, only TCR beta chains were sequenced, and detectable features were limited by the absence of alpha or paired-chain data. At a false discovery rate of 0.05, a later analysis linked approximately 18,000 TCR beta sequences to specific HLA alleles. Some IMGT-functional V segments, including TRBV6-2 and TRBV6-3, could not be distinguished by the 87-base-pair reads and were therefore excluded. In a later analysis, HLA-associated TCR beta chains were found to be more clonally expanded and to have lower generation probabilities than equally common non-associated chains. A cluster of highly shared sequence variants was judged likely to be a technical artifact of the sequencing pipeline. A further reported finding was that TCR beta sequences accurately predicted the HLA-A and HLA-B alleles for most subjects in the first cohort. In an earlier analysis of approximately 590 of the donors, most TCR beta V segments were observed in productive rearrangements about 87% or about 30% of the time, broadly matching IMGT annotations. HLA typing was unavailable for some donors at each locus, so association tests used only the typed subset. In a later analysis, TCR association rates were found to vary across HLA loci, with the most associated TCRs seen for DRB1 alleles and the fewest for HLA-C alleles. Strong co-occurrence of HLA alleles, especially DR and DQ, made assigning TCR associations to individual alleles difficult. A later genetic analysis associated a missense DCLRE1C variant with V-gene and J-gene trimming of TCR beta chains, and an independent cohort replicated the association. Across donors, most TCR sequences were observed very rarely, whereas some public TCRs were present in many individuals. According to a later genetic analysis, donors in an Asian-associated ancestry cluster had fewer N-insertions in productive TCRs than the approximately 670-donor mean. According to the authors, the approach could potentially be generalized to other disease states and immunological phenotypes. Three of the identified cytomegalovirus-associated TCR beta chains were confirmed in vitro to be specific for cytomegalovirus antigens. In the study, 150 to 200 TCR beta chains were listed as associated with cytomegalovirus. Linkage disequilibrium might explain the correlated functional status among segregating V segments, but an unknown experimental factor could not be ruled out. Cytomegalovirus status was reported to be diagnosed by the classifier with high specificity and sensitivity in both the original and validation cohorts. In a later analysis, most CMV-associated TCR beta chains were found to appear HLA-restricted, with HLA associations seemingly driven largely by CMV exposure.

The sample holds a few counts of this clone. Its antigen is currently not known. No base-level quality is on record; no much larger clone is a single base apart. The germline V gene specifies KGHSH as CDR1 and LQKENI as CDR2. Trimming takes 4 bases from V and 5 bases from J, and the germline ends sit 17 bases apart. CDR3 length: 15 amino acids, cysteine to phenylalanine. Just the 45-base CDR3 DNA is kept, in frame starting at base 1. Receptor amplification or capture employed the immunoSEQ multiplex PCR assay. For the multiplex PCR, a mixture combining 60 forward primers for TCR Vbeta segments and 13 reverse primers for TCR Jbeta segments was used. Amplification of the CDR3 region of rearranged TCR beta genes was performed with a multiplex PCR assay on genomic DNA. Amplified TCR beta libraries were sequenced as 87-base-pair reads on the Illumina HiSeq System. Regarding the original processing steps: A later analysis tallied 75 million to 85 million unique TCR beta chains across the 650 to 750 repertoires, and about 12 million of those chains were shared by two or more donors. Raw reads were error-corrected and collapsed into unique sequences by a nearest-neighbor algorithm in which closely related sequences were merged to remove PCR and sequencing errors. V, D and J gene segments were assigned by aligning CDR3 sequences to IMGT reference sequences. For a sequence to be retained, a match of at least six nucleotides to both a V gene segment and a J gene segment was required. A rearrangement counted as productive if the CDR3 had no stop codons and remained in frame with V and J, and every other rearrangement counted as non-productive. CDR3 was defined according to IMGT convention as the region running from the second conserved V-encoded cysteine to the conserved J-encoded phenylalanine. Sequences without an unambiguous match to a single V gene segment were excluded from the earlier analysis of several hundred of the donors. An earlier analysis of about 590 of the donors classified V segments as functional when productive rearrangements were above 56.7% and as segregating when the standard deviation between donors was above 5%. A statistical classification framework was built to diagnose cytomegalovirus status from the catalog of TCR beta chain sequences. In a later analysis, TCR nucleotide sequences were compared against IMGT/GENE-DB human TR gene sequences so that V and J genes could be assigned. The TCRdist pipeline was used in a later analysis to assign CDR3 sequences and most-parsimonious VDJ recombination scenarios. A later analysis defined each TCR beta chain by its CDR3 amino acid sequence plus V-gene family, and excluded reads lacking a unique V-gene family. A later analysis removed 592 highly shared, low-generation-probability nucleotide sequences to deal with suspected cross-contamination and a sequencing artifact. In a later analysis, a clonal expansion index was calculated for each public chain from normalized within-repertoire ranks of inferred template counts. Generation probabilities in a later analysis came from a VDJ recombination model fitted to out-of-frame rearrangements, and those results were checked against IGoR. In a later analysis, TCR-TCR, TCR-HLA and TCR-CMV co-occurrence was scored with hypergeometric tests, and a repertoire-size bias correction was applied to TCR pairs. In a later analysis, false discovery rates were estimated by permuting HLA or CMV assignments 20 times. In a later analysis, co-occurring TCRs were grouped using DBSCAN, and TCRdist sequence similarity was added for clustering within HLA-allele-positive subsets. Repertoires with fewer than 30,000 or more than 120,000 public chains were left out of co-occurrence clustering, as were a handful of repertoires with anomalous nucleotide sharing. TCRdb limited this immuneACCESS table to in-frame rearrangements with V and J called. A share of clones is missing; checked studies link under half to unresolved V genes, and the rest is unexplained. V, J and clone size are those of that table, while D and trimming were read from the DNA. Here the sample has 95,000 to 110,000 clones; more than 75% occur a single time. The leading ten clones occupy about 9.3% of the sample.

The cohort consisted of 600 to 750 healthy bone marrow donors. At the time of sampling, all cohort members were nominally healthy, though unrecorded immune exposures were likely present. The donor tested CMV seropositive and was one of the 289 seropositive cohort members. A peripheral blood sample was provided by each donor, and peripheral blood mononuclear cells were used for TCR beta sequencing. The Qiagen DNeasy Blood Extraction Kit was used to extract genomic DNA from the blood cell samples. This receptor was identified in a young woman in good health and CMV-seropositive. The sample consisted of PBMCs. The chain is encoded by TRBV18 joined to TRBJ2-5; the D gene is perhaps TRBD1, from 6 matching bases. The encoded CDR3 is CASSQQGGWWETQYF. The DNA reads TGTGCCAGCTCACAACAGGGTGGCTGGTGGGAGACCCAGTACTTC.